The rows below give T cell receptor beta chains drawn from one sample of a study of T cells after yellow fever vaccination. TCRdb re-called the 5' RACE reads through MiXCR, storing one row per CDR3 protein. This sample carries roughly 180,000 distinct CDR3 sequences, approximately 6.2% of them seen once, and the ten largest clones take roughly 3%. Sequences were derived from CD4+ T cells sorted from PBMCs, sampled on the day of the first yellow fever vaccination. Source of these receptors: a man between 18 and 29 years old who received the YFV17D yellow fever vaccine. CDR3s include the opening cysteine and the closing phenylalanine or tryptophan. D genes are given only for firm matches. Size is omitted from some rows. Given values are once, few, many or a class for expanded clones.

d_call: -; j_call: TRBJ2-1; clone_size: many; v_call: TRBV24-1; cdr3_aa: CATSDPGSYNEQFF; cdr3_nt: TGTGCCACCAGTGACCCGGGGTCCTACAATGAGCAGTTCTTC
d_call: TRBD1; j_call: TRBJ2-7; clone_size: many; v_call: TRBV7-2; cdr3_aa: CASSFSGQGYYEQYF; cdr3_nt: TGTGCCAGCAGCTTTAGCGGACAGGGATACTACGAGCAGTACTTC
d_call: -; j_call: TRBJ1-1; clone_size: many; v_call: TRBV7-9; cdr3_aa: CASFGTNTEAFF; cdr3_nt: TGTGCCAGCTTTGGAACGAACACTGAAGCTTTCTTT
d_call: TRBD1; j_call: TRBJ1-4; clone_size: few; v_call: TRBV5-1; cdr3_aa: CASSFGGQGGEKLFF; cdr3_nt: TGCGCCAGCAGCTTTGGAGGACAGGGAGGGGAAAAACTGTTTTTT
d_call: TRBD2; j_call: TRBJ2-3; clone_size: few; v_call: TRBV10-3; cdr3_aa: CAISGSGGSTDTQYF; cdr3_nt: TGTGCCATCAGTGGTAGCGGGGGAAGCACAGATACGCAGTATTTT
d_call: -; j_call: TRBJ2-5; clone_size: many; v_call: TRBV5-1; cdr3_aa: CASSPVGDPETQYF; cdr3_nt: TGCGCCAGCAGCCCGGTAGGGGATCCCGAGACCCAGTACTTC
d_call: -; j_call: TRBJ2-4; clone_size: -; v_call: TRBV5-4; cdr3_aa: CASRGSKNIQYF; cdr3_nt: TGTGCCAGCAGGGGGAGCAAAAACATTCAGTACTTC
d_call: -; j_call: TRBJ1-5; clone_size: -; v_call: TRBV20-1; cdr3_aa: CSARVPPLSGDNQPQHF; cdr3_nt: TGCAGTGCTAGAGTCCCCCCTTTGTCAGGCGACAATCAGCCCCAGCATTTT
d_call: TRBD2; j_call: TRBJ2-3; clone_size: -; v_call: TRBV20-1; cdr3_aa: CSARELAGAPDTQYF; cdr3_nt: TGCAGTGCTAGAGAACTAGCGGGGGCCCCAGATACGCAGTATTTT
d_call: -; j_call: TRBJ2-3; clone_size: many; v_call: TRBV11-3; cdr3_aa: CASSFDTGDTQYF; cdr3_nt: TGTGCCAGCAGCTTCGACACAGGGGATACGCAGTATTTT
d_call: TRBD2; j_call: TRBJ2-1; clone_size: many; v_call: TRBV29-1; cdr3_aa: CSVEKGSGFDNEQFF; cdr3_nt: TGCAGCGTTGAGAAGGGTAGCGGGTTCGACAATGAGCAGTTCTTC
d_call: -; j_call: TRBJ2-7; clone_size: many; v_call: TRBV5-6; cdr3_aa: CASSLGRNVYEQYF; cdr3_nt: TGTGCCAGCAGTTTGGGGAGAAACGTTTACGAGCAGTACTTC
d_call: -; j_call: TRBJ2-3; clone_size: many; v_call: TRBV24-1; cdr3_aa: CATSGSTDTQYF; cdr3_nt: TGTGCCACCAGTGGGAGCACAGATACGCAGTATTTT
d_call: -; j_call: TRBJ2-7; clone_size: few; v_call: TRBV11-2; cdr3_aa: CASKPPGISYEQYF; cdr3_nt: TGTGCCAGCAAACCCCCTGGGATCTCCTACGAGCAGTACTTC
d_call: -; j_call: TRBJ2-3; clone_size: few; v_call: TRBV20-1; cdr3_aa: CSATRTTSTDTQYF; cdr3_nt: TGCAGTGCTACCCGGACAACAAGCACAGATACGCAGTATTTT
d_call: -; j_call: TRBJ1-1; clone_size: few; v_call: TRBV12-3/TRBV12-4; cdr3_aa: CASTPGHGNTEAFF; cdr3_nt: TGTGCCAGCACCCCAGGGCACGGGAACACTGAAGCTTTCTTT
d_call: -; j_call: TRBJ1-2; clone_size: -; v_call: TRBV6-2/TRBV6-3; cdr3_aa: CASRKTGIENGYTF; cdr3_nt: TGTGCCAGCAGAAAGACGGGGATCGAGAATGGCTACACCTTC
d_call: -; j_call: TRBJ2-7; clone_size: -; v_call: TRBV20-1; cdr3_aa: CSARMLGGPLFEQYF; cdr3_nt: TGCAGTGCTAGAATGCTGGGGGGGCCTCTGTTCGAGCAGTACTTC
d_call: -; j_call: TRBJ2-7; clone_size: few; v_call: TRBV11-2; cdr3_aa: CASSLDHASSYEQYF; cdr3_nt: TGTGCCAGCAGCTTAGATCATGCTAGCAGCTACGAGCAGTACTTC
d_call: TRBD2; j_call: TRBJ2-3; clone_size: many; v_call: TRBV4-3; cdr3_aa: CASGRLAESTDTQYF; cdr3_nt: TGCGCCAGCGGTCGACTAGCGGAGAGCACAGATACGCAGTATTTT
d_call: -; j_call: TRBJ2-4; clone_size: many; v_call: TRBV28; cdr3_aa: CASSRLANIQYF; cdr3_nt: TGTGCCAGCAGTCGTCTTGCGAACATTCAGTACTTC
d_call: TRBD1; j_call: TRBJ2-5; clone_size: few; v_call: TRBV5-4; cdr3_aa: CASSLPGQGVGETQYF; cdr3_nt: TGTGCCAGCAGCCTGCCGGGACAGGGGGTCGGTGAGACCCAGTACTTC
d_call: -; j_call: TRBJ2-1; clone_size: -; v_call: TRBV12-3/TRBV12-4; cdr3_aa: CASSFQLDTGNEQFF; cdr3_nt: TGTGCCAGCAGTTTTCAATTGGACACCGGGAATGAGCAGTTCTTC
d_call: -; j_call: TRBJ2-5; clone_size: -; v_call: TRBV5-6; cdr3_aa: CASSLIVMETQYF; cdr3_nt: TGTGCCAGCAGCTTGATTGTAATGGAGACCCAGTACTTC
d_call: TRBD1; j_call: TRBJ1-2; clone_size: few; v_call: TRBV18; cdr3_aa: CASSPRQGTDGYTF; cdr3_nt: TGTGCCAGCTCACCAAGACAGGGGACCGACGGCTACACCTTC
d_call: -; j_call: TRBJ2-5; clone_size: few; v_call: TRBV7-2; cdr3_aa: CASEQSSQETQYF; cdr3_nt: TGTGCCAGCGAGCAGAGTTCGCAAGAGACCCAGTACTTC
d_call: -; j_call: TRBJ2-7; clone_size: many; v_call: TRBV2; cdr3_aa: CASRPGAYEQYF; cdr3_nt: TGTGCCAGCAGACCGGGGGCCTACGAGCAGTACTTC
d_call: TRBD1; j_call: TRBJ2-2; clone_size: many; v_call: TRBV7-3; cdr3_aa: CASSTRGDRNTGELFF; cdr3_nt: TGTGCCAGCAGCACTCGAGGGGACAGGAACACCGGGGAGCTGTTTTTT
d_call: TRBD2; j_call: TRBJ2-7; clone_size: -; v_call: TRBV12-3/TRBV12-4; cdr3_aa: CASSPRGRASQYF; cdr3_nt: TGTGCCAGCAGCCCCCGGGGGAGGGCATCCCAGTACTTC
d_call: -; j_call: TRBJ2-5; clone_size: many; v_call: TRBV7-2; cdr3_aa: CASSTEPGRQETQYF; cdr3_nt: TGTGCCAGCAGCACAGAGCCAGGGCGTCAAGAGACCCAGTACTTC
d_call: -; j_call: TRBJ1-4; clone_size: medium-sized; v_call: TRBV5-1; cdr3_aa: CASSDALRTIATNEKLFF; cdr3_nt: TGCGCCAGCAGTGATGCTCTGCGAACTATTGCAACTAATGAAAAACTGTTTTTT
d_call: -; j_call: TRBJ2-7; clone_size: many; v_call: TRBV5-1; cdr3_aa: CASSRDSYEQYF; cdr3_nt: TGCGCCAGCAGCCGGGACTCCTACGAGCAGTACTTC
d_call: -; j_call: TRBJ2-6; clone_size: -; v_call: TRBV7-2; cdr3_aa: CASSRTSGANVLTF; cdr3_nt: TGTGCCAGCAGCCGAACCTCTGGGGCCAACGTCCTGACTTTC
d_call: -; j_call: TRBJ2-5; clone_size: many; v_call: TRBV11-2; cdr3_aa: CASSLERTQETQYF; cdr3_nt: TGTGCCAGCAGCTTAGAACGGACACAAGAGACCCAGTACTTC
d_call: -; j_call: TRBJ1-2; clone_size: many; v_call: TRBV28; cdr3_aa: CASSLGGGGPYGYTF; cdr3_nt: TGTGCCAGCAGTTTGGGTGGCGGGGGACCATATGGCTACACCTTC